A single sample gave rise to the 30 T cell receptor beta chains below, sequenced in a study of cytomegalovirus exposure and HLA in healthy donors (dated by TCRdb to the late 2010s). Libraries were constructed by the immunoSEQ multiplex PCR assay. The multiplex PCR relied on a mix of 60 forward primers for TCR Vbeta segments and 13 reverse primers for TCR Jbeta segments. Not all clones reach the TCRdb copy of this immuneACCESS table, which keeps in-frame sequences only. Checked studies attribute under half of the gap to unresolved V genes and leave the rest unexplained. This sample comprises roughly 97,000 clones, about four fifths of them detected only once. The top ten constitute about 4.9% of the sample. Source material: PBMCs. The receptors here all came from a man aged 40-49 years in good health and CMV-seropositive.

The chain recombines TRBV2 with TRBJ2-5; TRBD2 matches at 8 bases. V lost 4 bases and J lost 5; bases outside the gene matches: 6. The CDR3 sequence is 14 residues long. Germline CDR1 SNHLY, CDR2 FYNNEI. In DNA, the CDR3 is TGTGCCAGCAGTGTGGGCGGGGGGAGTGAGACCCAGTACTTC. Protein: CASSVGGGSETQYF.

J is TRBJ1-2 and V is TRBV6-5, with unresolved D. The CDR3 has 15 amino acids. The V gene lost 0 bases and the J gene lost 6 bases, with 14 bases spanning the gap. Germline loops: CDR1 MNHEY, CDR2 SVGAGI. The CDR3 DNA is TGTGCCAGCAGTTACTCGAAAGGCCTGGGCAATGGCTACACCTTC. This codes for CASSYSKGLGNGYTF.

The V gene is TRBV4-1, the J gene TRBJ1-2; possibly TRBD1 for D (6 bases). Germline values: CDR1 MGHRA, CDR2 YSYEKL. This CDR3 is 14 amino acids long. The V end lost 2 bases, the J end lost 4 bases, and 11 bases lay between the germline ends. CDR3 protein: CASSQQGLFYGYTF. In DNA, the CDR3 is TGCGCCAGCAGCCAACAGGGGCTGTTCTATGGCTACACCTTC.

This chain links TRBV5-1 with TRBJ1-2; a weak D match, TRBD1 (6 bases). There are 15 residues in the CDR3. Germline-derived CDR1 and CDR2 are SGHRS and YFSETQ. Trimming took off 0 bases at V and 5 bases at J, with 14 bases between the two ends. The CDR3 region has the DNA TGCGCCAGCAGCTTGGGACAGGATCAGTTTTATGGCTACACCTTC. Translation gives CASSLGQDQFYGYTF.

The rearrangement joins TRBV5-8 to TRBJ2-7, with 7 nucleotides matching TRBD1. Germline V gene data show CDR1 as SGHTS and CDR2 as YDEGEE. With 0 bases clipped from V and 3 bases from J, the junction kept 3 bases outside the gene matches. The length of the CDR3 is 14 residues. In DNA, the CDR3 is TGTGCCAGCAGCTTGGGGGACAGCTACTACGAGCAGTACTTC. Translated: CASSLGDSYYEQYF.

The chain employs TRBV28 and TRBJ2-3; unclear D gene. The germline CDR1 and CDR2 sequences are MDHEN and SYDVKM. The CDR3 consists of 14 residues. V was shortened by 2 bases and J by 1 base, with 7 bases between the two germline ends. The DNA of the CDR3 is TGTGCCAGCAGTTTAACTGCCCGCACAGATACGCAGTATTTT. The encoded protein is CASSLTARTDTQYF.

Points on this clone: One end of the junction fails to match germline, which may point to a read error. The V gene is TRBV5-1, the J gene TRBJ1-2; D gene unclear. The CDR3 consists of 15 residues. Germline V gene sequence: CDR1 SGHRS, CDR2 YFSETQ. CDR3 DNA: TGCGCCAGCAGCTTGACCGGGGAGGAAAGCTATGTCTACACCTTC. Protein sequence: CASSLTGEESYVYTF.

The chain couples TRBV6-1 to TRBJ2-1, with D uncertain. V was pared by 6 bases and J by 0 bases, with 6 bases between. The length of the CDR3 is 13 residues. CDR1 is MNHNS, CDR2 SASEGT, per germline. CDR3 DNA: TGTGCCAGCAGGGCATCCTCCTACAATGAGCAGTTCTTC. It codes for CASRASSYNEQFF.

The V gene is TRBV9, the J gene TRBJ1-2, with 12 bases aligning to TRBD1. Germline assignment: CDR1 SGDLS and CDR2 YYNGEE. The CDR3 extends over 19 amino acids. After removal of 4 bases from V and 4 bases from J, the junction contained 17 bases not matched to a gene. In DNA form, the CDR3 reads TGTGCCAGCAGCTTCGCCCCCCGGTCGGGGACAGGGGGCGGCTATGGCTACACCTTC. The encoded protein is CASSFAPRSGTGGGYGYTF.

The chain uses TRBV4-1 and TRBJ1-1; TRBD1 is a possible D gene (6 bases). Deletions cut 2 bases from V and 4 bases from J, with 17 bases between. The CDR3 has 16 amino acids. Germline V gene lookup returns CDR1 MGHRA and CDR2 YSYEKL. The CDR3 region is CASSQPHRVVSTEAFF. The CDR3 DNA follows: TGCGCCAGCAGCCAACCTCACAGGGTGGTTAGCACTGAAGCTTTCTTT.

The CDR3 reads CAWSVVGGGQETQYF. DNA for the CDR3: TGTGCCTGGAGTGTAGTCGGGGGAGGTCAAGAGACCCAGTACTTC. The chain links TRBV30 to TRBJ2-5; D may be TRBD2 (6 bases). This CDR3 is 15 amino acids long. Germline CDR1 reads GTSNPN; CDR2 reads SVGIG (reference sequence). Trimming took off 0 bases at V and 2 bases at J, with 13 bases between the two ends.

This rearrangement joins TRBV2 to TRBJ1-4; 11 nucleotides line up with TRBD1. This CDR3 has 13 residues. Trimming at V came to 8 bases and at J to 10 bases, leaving 6 bases not matched to a gene. Germline values: CDR1 SNHLY, CDR2 FYNNEI. The CDR3 here is CASHGQGAGKLFF. The CDR3 nucleotides are TGTGCCAGCCATGGACAGGGGGCGGGAAAACTGTTTTTT. Based on the CDR3 plus reference TRBV2 and TRBJ1-4, the full variable domain is EPEVTQTPSHQVTQMGQEVILRCVPISNHLYFYWYRQILGQKVEFLVSFYNNEISEKSEIFDDQFSVERPDGSNFTLKIRSTKLEDSAMYFCASHGQGAGKLFFGSGTQLSVL.

This rearrangement joins TRBV11-3 to TRBJ2-7; no definite D call. CDR3 length: 13 residues. The V gene's germline CDR1 is SGHNT and CDR2 YENEEA. V lost 2 bases and J 0 bases, leaving 5 bases between the germline ends. CDR3 amino acids: CASSLRSSYEQYF. Here the CDR3 DNA reads TGTGCCAGCAGCTTAAGGAGCTCCTACGAGCAGTACTTC.

The chain employs TRBV18 and TRBJ1-1; 7 bases agree with TRBD1. J gave up 4 bases and V 6 bases, and 5 bases lay outside the gene matches. This CDR3 is built from 13 residues. Germline V gives CDR1 KGHSH, CDR2 LQKENI. The CDR3 coding sequence is TGTGCCAGCTCGCAGGGGGTTAGCACTGAAGCTTTCTTT. This sequence encodes CASSQGVSTEAFF.

The chain couples TRBV28 to TRBJ2-1, with D tentatively TRBD1 (6 bases). Trimming stripped 4 bases from V and 4 bases from J, with 14 bases between. Germline-derived CDR1 and CDR2 are MDHEN and SYDVKM. This CDR3 has 15 amino acids. In DNA, the CDR3 is TGTGCCAGCAGTTCTGGGGGCGTCTTTTACAATGAGCAGTTCTTC. Protein: CASSSGGVFYNEQFF.

The chain joins TRBV11-2 to TRBJ1-2; 7 bases match TRBD1. CDR3 length: 13 amino acids. J gave up 5 bases and V 5 bases, and 5 bases lay outside the gene matches. Germline V gene sequence: CDR1 SGHAT, CDR2 FQNNGV. Here the CDR3 reads CASSLGGQYGYTF. The CDR3 region has the DNA TGTGCCAGCAGCCTTGGGGGACAGTATGGCTACACCTTC. The full variable domain, rest sourced from reference TRBV11-2 and TRBJ1-2, is EAGVAQSPRYKIIEKRQSVAFWCNPISGHATLYWYQQILGQGPKLLIQFQNNGVVDDSQLPKDRFSAERLKGVDSTLKIQPAKLEDSAVYLCASSLGGQYGYTFGSGTRLTVV.

The chain carries TRBV2 and TRBJ1-5; 9 bases agree with TRBD1. Germline V gives CDR1 SNHLY, CDR2 FYNNEI. The length of the CDR3 is 17 residues. Germline trimming cut 5 bases from V and 6 bases from J; bases unmatched to any gene: 14. In nucleotides, the CDR3 is TGTGCCAGCAGTCCCGGGACAGGGACGTCTTTCAGTCAGCCCCAGCATTTT. Translated, it gives CASSPGTGTSFSQPQHF.

This clone was recorded only once. The chain joins TRBV10-2 to TRBJ2-1; the D is unclear. This CDR3 is built from 14 residues. Trimming left V 7 bases short and J 10 bases short, with 20 bases between. Per the germline V gene, CDR1 is WSHSY and CDR2 is SAAADI. The CDR3 nucleotides are TGCGCCAGCACCTTAACGGATCGGGTCGCCGAGCAGTTCTTC. It is translated as CASTLTDRVAEQFF.

This clone has a single count. V gene TRBV9 combines with J gene TRBJ2-2; D is ambiguous. This CDR3 spans 15 amino acids. Germline CDR1 and CDR2: SGDLS and YYNGEE. Trimming removed 2 bases from V and 5 bases from J, with 13 bases in between. The CDR3 loop is CASSVRTASTGELFF. CDR3 in DNA: TGTGCCAGCAGCGTCCGAACCGCTAGTACCGGGGAGCTGTTTTTT.

The chain carries TRBV2 and TRBJ2-5; TRBD1 agrees at 8 bases. Germline V gene data show CDR1 as SNHLY and CDR2 as FYNNEI. The CDR3 has 14 residues. V shed 3 bases, J shed 5 bases, and the junction held 5 bases outside the gene matches. This CDR3 reads CASSEGTGWETQYF. The CDR3 region has the DNA TGTGCCAGCAGTGAGGGGACAGGCTGGGAGACCCAGTACTTC.

The gene calls are TRBV19 and TRBJ1-6; TRBD1 matches 8 bases. The CDR3 is 16 amino acids. CDR1 LNHDA and CDR2 SQIVND come from the germline V gene (reference sequence). J was trimmed by 7 bases and V by 2 bases; bases with no gene match: 7. For the CDR3, the DNA is TGTGCCAGTAGTATAAGTGCCGGGACAGGAAATTCACCCCTCCACTTT. It is translated as CASSISAGTGNSPLHF.

The rearrangement uses TRBV19 and TRBJ2-7, with 10 bases that match TRBD1. V shed 3 bases, J shed 2 bases, and the junction held 7 bases outside the gene matches. The CDR3 extends over 16 amino acids. Germline-derived CDR1 and CDR2 are LNHDA and SQIVND (reference sequence). The CDR3 loop is CASSIRSGQGPYEQYF. The CDR3, as DNA: TGTGCCAGTAGTATCAGATCGGGACAGGGGCCCTACGAGCAGTACTTC.

The chain carries TRBV28 and TRBJ2-3; TRBD1 matches 7 bases. This CDR3 has 16 amino acids. Unmatched junction bases numbered 11, after V lost 7 bases and J lost 1 base. The germline CDR1 and CDR2 sequences are MDHEN and SYDVKM. In nucleotides, the CDR3 is TGTGCCAGCAATTGGGGACAGCCGGACGGCACAGATACGCAGTATTTT. Encoded protein: CASNWGQPDGTDTQYF.

The chain combines TRBV2 with TRBJ2-5; maybe TRBD2 (6 bases). The J call may be wrong; the DNA end is better matched by TRBJ2-7. The CDR3 loop spans 14 amino acids. The germline CDR1 and CDR2 sequences are SNHLY and FYNNEI. CDR3 residues: CASSERAGRYEQYF. CDR3 DNA: TGTGCCAGCAGTGAAAGGGCAGGGAGGTACGAGCAGTACTTC.

In this sample, this clone turned up once. The chain links TRBV30 to TRBJ1-3; D unresolved. Germline V gene lookup returns CDR1 GTSNPN and CDR2 SVGIG (reference sequence). Trimming removed 0 bases at V and 4 bases at J, with 10 bases between. The CDR3 runs 14 residues. Here the CDR3 DNA reads TGTGCCTGGAGTGTCGTTTTGGCCGGAAACACCATATATTTT. This sequence encodes CAWSVVLAGNTIYF. The full variable domain, with the rest looked up from reference TRBV30 and TRBJ1-3, is SQTIHQWPATLVQPVGSPLSLECTVEGTSNPNLYWYRQAAGRGLQLLFYSVGIGQISSEVPQNLSASRPQDRQFILSSKKLLLSDSGFYLCAWSVVLAGNTIYFGEGSWLTVV.

The rearrangement links TRBV18 to TRBJ2-6; 9 nucleotides agree with TRBD1. Looked up from germline, CDR1 is KGHSH and CDR2 is LQKENI. With V trimmed by 4 bases and J by 0 bases, 7 bases remained unmatched. The CDR3 covers 18 residues. The CDR3 protein is CASSLRTGDSSGANVLTF. CDR3 coding DNA: TGTGCCAGCTCACTACGGACAGGGGACTCCTCTGGGGCCAACGTCCTGACTTTC.

The V call is TRBV27, the J call TRBJ2-7; 9 nucleotides match TRBD2. Germline CDR1 MNHEY, CDR2 SMNVEV (reference sequence). This CDR3 is built from 16 residues. Germline trimming cut 3 bases from V and 3 bases from J; bases unmatched to any gene: 9. DNA of the CDR3: TGTGCCAGCAGTTTTAGGGCTAGCGGGGCGTACTACGAGCAGTACTTC. Translation: CASSFRASGAYYEQYF.

This sequence joins TRBV9 and TRBJ1-1, with a weak D call TRBD1 (5 bases). CDR1 is SGDLS, CDR2 YYNGEE, per germline. The CDR3 is made up of 15 amino acids. Trimming pared 3 bases from V and 0 bases from J, leaving 12 bases between. As DNA, the CDR3 is TGTGCCAGCAGCGCCCGACAGTTAATGAACACTGAAGCTTTCTTT. Its translation: CASSARQLMNTEAFF.

The CDR3 here is CASSVSIESGQYF. CDR3 DNA sequence: TGTGCCAGCAGTGTCAGTATAGAATCGGGTCAGTACTTC. The rearrangement joins TRBV6-1 to TRBJ2-4; unclear D gene. Per germline, CDR1 MNHNS and CDR2 SASEGT. The CDR3 spans 13 residues. Trimming stripped 4 bases from V and 12 bases from J, with 16 bases between.

The chain's CDR3 is CASSPGQGSNEQFF. The CDR3 region has the DNA TGTGCCAGCAGCCCCGGACAGGGGTCGAATGAGCAGTTCTTC. V is TRBV11-3 and J is TRBJ2-1; TRBD1 matches 9 bases. Trimming cost V 5 bases and J 7 bases; bases outside gene matches: 6. The CDR3 is 14 residues long. Germline V gene lookup returns CDR1 SGHNT and CDR2 YENEEA.